Listed below are T cell receptor beta chains from one sample, sequenced in a study of quantifying T cell responses using KT2 cells. Via MiXCR, TCRdb re-called the UMI-ligation and nested PCR reads, giving one row per CDR3 protein. The data contain roughly 51,000 distinct CDR3 sequences, approximately 13% of them singletons. The specimen sequenced was PBMCs spiked with cells of the T cell clone KT2. These receptors were collected from a human donor. CDR3s include the opening cysteine and the closing phenylalanine or tryptophan.

V	J	CDR3
TRBV2	TRBJ2-7	CASRQGATSYEQYF
TRBV6-1	TRBJ1-1	CASSEGPLNTEAFF
TRBV6-6	TRBJ1-5	CASSERGGGPQHF
TRBV24-1	TRBJ1-4	CATSDRDSKEATNEKLFF
TRBV12-3/TRBV12-4	TRBJ1-5	CASSSTLGGMSNQPQHF
TRBV10-1	TRBJ2-5	CASSESVLAGAQEETQYF
TRBV7-9	TRBJ1-5	CASSPGGGNQPQHF
TRBV29-1	TRBJ2-3	CSVEDGYTQYF
TRBV7-9	TRBJ1-1	CASGGQNAKAFF
TRBV10-2	TRBJ1-1	CASSESWAGGMNTEAFF
TRBV18	TRBJ1-5	CASSPSEGQPQHF
TRBV6-1	TRBJ2-7	CASNGNPGVIYEQYF
TRBV12-3/TRBV12-4	TRBJ2-3	CASRGADSTDTQYF
TRBV9	TRBJ2-7	CAGIHLRWSYEQYF
TRBV19	TRBJ1-5	CASSIVSGGGSNQPQHF
TRBV12-3/TRBV12-4	TRBJ2-1	CASSFRYNEQFF
TRBV4-2	TRBJ2-3	CASSPTEKDTQYF
TRBV2	TRBJ2-3	CASSETSGGAADTQYF